This T cell receptor beta chain was recorded in a study of T cell repertoires in cytomegalovirus infection. Background on the study: Selected CMV epitopes included recently identified HLA-C-restricted ones as well as well-studied HLA-B-restricted ones. Public TCR beta signatures provided an indication of both CMV infection and a matching HLA type. Study-wide findings and caveats: Public TCR beta family frequency separated CMV-and-HLA carriers, including in an independent cohort. CMV-specific TCR beta clonotypes restricted by HLA-C were the ones dominating the ex vivo response.

Deletions cut 0 bases from V and 8 bases from J, with 11 bases between. Germline V lookup: CDR1 MNHEY, CDR2 SMNVEV (reference sequence). This CDR3 contains 15 residues. This clonotype was observed a handful of times. Its specificity is unknown. One entry per CDR3 protein, called by TCRdb with MiXCR from the reads. The sample consists of 300,000 to 400,000 distinct CDR3 sequences, 25% to 35% of them appearing once. The sequences come from cultured PBMCs, collected from culture after CMV antigen stimulation. The V gene is TRBV27, the J gene TRBJ1-6; TRBD1 is a possible D gene (5 bases). The receptor's source is a human donor in good health (CMV status not recorded). Some clones in this sample may be carry-over from other donors' samples. CDR3 bases: TGTGCCAGCAGTTTATCGGGGGTAGGCTATTCACCCCTCCACTTT. Its protein product is CASSLSGVGYSPLHF.